Listed below are T cell receptor beta chains from one sample, sequenced in a study of siplizumab effects on memory and regulatory T cells. Repertoires were generated with immunoSEQ multiplex PCR, while TCRdb's copy carries only in-frame clones and drops some. This sample has around 100,000 clones, with 94% found just once. Specimen: non-Treg CD4+ T cells sorted from blood. The receptors shown here come from a human donor in good health. CDR3s include the opening cysteine and the closing phenylalanine or tryptophan. A D gene is named only where the DNA matches it firmly. Some rows mark clone size as missing; the rest say once, few, many or name a class of expanded clone.

TRBV30	.	TRBJ1-2	.	12	CAWGTRDYGYTF	TGTGCCTGGGGTACCAGAGACTATGGCTACACCTTC
TRBV27	.	TRBJ1-1	.	14	CASSFSRARAEAFF	TGTGCCAGCAGTTTTTCGAGGGCTCGGGCTGAAGCTTTCTTT
TRBV19	.	TRBJ2-1	.	14	CASSPMSSYNEQFF	TGTGCCAGTAGCCCGATGAGCTCCTACAATGAGCAGTTCTTC
TRBV6-6	.	TRBJ2-7	.	13	CAISQLQGNEQYF	TGTGCCATCAGCCAACTTCAGGGGAACGAGCAGTACTTC
TRBV5-6	.	TRBJ2-2	.	14	CASSSGALTGELFF	TGTGCCAGCAGCTCAGGGGCCCTCACCGGGGAGCTGTTTTTT
TRBV9	.	TRBJ1-1	.	16	CASGTSLSARGTEAFF	TGTGCCAGCGGGACATCGCTTTCGGCCAGGGGCACTGAAGCTTTCTTT
TRBV21-1	once	TRBJ1-1	.	15	CASSKAGQLNTEAFF	TGTGCCAGCAGCAAAGCTGGACAATTGAACACTGAAGCTTTCTTT
TRBV29-1	.	TRBJ1-2	.	15	CSVQTPGLRHYGYTF	TGCAGCGTACAAACTCCGGGACTCAGACACTATGGCTACACCTTC
TRBV9	.	TRBJ2-7	.	14	CASSRSGVLYEQYF	TGTGCCAGCAGCCGCAGTGGGGTATTGTACGAGCAGTACTTC
TRBV7-2	.	TRBJ1-1	.	14	CASSWQGSGTEAFF	TGTGCCAGCAGCTGGCAGGGTTCGGGCACTGAAGCTTTCTTT
TRBV4-3	.	TRBJ2-1	TRBD2	16	CASSQAWLAGAYEQFF	TGCGCCAGCAGCCAAGCCTGGCTAGCGGGAGCCTATGAGCAGTTCTTC
TRBV11-2	.	TRBJ2-5	.	15	CASSLDPNRVETQYF	TGTGCCAGCAGCTTAGATCCTAACAGGGTGGAGACCCAGTACTTC
TRBV5-4	once	TRBJ2-5	.	13	CASSAGVRETQYF	TGTGCCAGCAGCGCCGGGGTACGAGAGACCCAGTACTTC
TRBV5-1	.	TRBJ2-2	.	13	CASSLPGTGELFF	TGCGCCAGCAGCTTGCCGGGCACCGGGGAGCTGTTTTTT
TRBV5-4	.	TRBJ2-5	TRBD2	15	CASSSSGGAGETQYF	TGTGCCAGCAGTTCTAGCGGGGGGGCCGGAGAGACCCAGTACTTC
TRBV5-1	.	TRBJ2-7	TRBD2	17	CASLGASGTSKGYEQYF	TGCGCCAGTCTAGGGGCTAGCGGGACGTCCAAGGGATACGAGCAGTACTTC
TRBV19	.	TRBJ1-2	.	14	CASSIWGQNYGYTF	TGTGCCAGTAGTATATGGGGCCAGAACTATGGCTACACCTTC
TRBV19	.	TRBJ1-5	TRBD1	15	CATQQGQGFSQPQHF	TGTGCCACTCAACAGGGGCAGGGTTTTAGTCAGCCCCAGCATTTT
TRBV7-9	.	TRBJ2-1	TRBD1	15	CASSSRDRRNNEQFF	TGTGCCAGCAGCTCCCGGGACAGGAGAAACAATGAGCAGTTCTTC
TRBV7-9	.	TRBJ1-2	TRBD1	12	CASSSTGGGYTF	TGTGCCAGCAGCTCCACAGGGGGAGGCTACACCTTC
TRBV23-1	.	TRBJ2-3	.	14	CASSHGEKTDTQYF	TGCGCCAGCAGTCATGGGGAGAAAACAGATACGCAGTATTTT
TRBV5-4	.	TRBJ1-6	TRBD1	15	CASSLRQGENSPLHF	TGTGCCAGCAGCTTACGACAGGGGGAAAATTCACCCCTCCACTTT
TRBV6-1	.	TRBJ1-2	TRBD1	13	CASTPGQGYGYTF	TGTGCCAGCACACCGGGACAGGGCTATGGCTACACCTTC
TRBV5-4	.	TRBJ2-1	.	15	CASSWGTGSYNEQFF	TGTGCCAGCAGCTGGGGAACGGGATCCTACAATGAGCAGTTCTTC
TRBV14	.	TRBJ1-2	.	15	CASSHRDFQRHGYTF	TGTGCCAGCAGCCATCGGGACTTTCAACGACATGGCTACACCTTC
TRBV5-1	.	TRBJ2-7	TRBD2	15	CASSLVGGDSREQYF	TGCGCCAGCAGCTTGGTCGGGGGGGACTCGCGAGAGCAGTACTTC
TRBV18	.	TRBJ2-7	.	14	CASSPRTSSYEQYF	TGTGCCAGCTCACCAAGGACAAGCTCCTACGAGCAGTACTTC
TRBV14	.	TRBJ2-6	.	16	CASSRSGFSGANVLTF	TGTGCCAGCAGCCGGTCAGGGTTCTCTGGGGCCAACGTCCTGACTTTC
TRBV7-2	.	TRBJ1-5	.	16	CASSFGIQVSNQPQHF	TGTGCCAGCAGCTTCGGGATACAGGTCAGCAATCAGCCCCAGCATTTT
TRBV13	few	TRBJ2-5	.	13	CASSLVGQETQYF	TGTGCCAGCAGCTTAGTCGGGCAAGAGACCCAGTACTTC
TRBV9	.	TRBJ2-2	.	12	CASSGNTGELFF	TGTGCCAGCAGCGGAAACACCGGGGAGCTGTTTTTT
TRBV4-1	.	TRBJ1-1	.	16	CASSQVGRQMNTEAFF	TGCGCCAGCAGCCAAGTTGGCCGACAGATGAACACTGAAGCTTTCTTT
TRBV10-3	.	TRBJ2-5	.	14	CAISGAGGEETQYF	TGTGCCATCAGTGGGGCAGGGGGGGAAGAGACCCAGTACTTC
TRBV11-3	.	TRBJ2-1	TRBD2	17	CASSSTGLAASYNEQFF	TGTGCCAGCAGCTCAACGGGACTAGCGGCTTCCTACAATGAGCAGTTCTTC
TRBV18	.	TRBJ1-3	TRBD1	16	CASSPPWTGVGNTIYF	TGTGCCAGCTCACCACCCTGGACAGGGGTCGGAAACACCATATATTTT
TRBV18	once	TRBJ2-2	.	16	CASSQGHLSNTGELFF	TGTGCCAGCTCTCAGGGACACCTCTCGAACACCGGGGAGCTGTTTTTT
TRBV10-2	.	TRBJ1-1	.	15	CASSGRGPMNTEAFF	TGCGCCAGCAGTGGTCGAGGGCCCATGAACACTGAAGCTTTCTTT